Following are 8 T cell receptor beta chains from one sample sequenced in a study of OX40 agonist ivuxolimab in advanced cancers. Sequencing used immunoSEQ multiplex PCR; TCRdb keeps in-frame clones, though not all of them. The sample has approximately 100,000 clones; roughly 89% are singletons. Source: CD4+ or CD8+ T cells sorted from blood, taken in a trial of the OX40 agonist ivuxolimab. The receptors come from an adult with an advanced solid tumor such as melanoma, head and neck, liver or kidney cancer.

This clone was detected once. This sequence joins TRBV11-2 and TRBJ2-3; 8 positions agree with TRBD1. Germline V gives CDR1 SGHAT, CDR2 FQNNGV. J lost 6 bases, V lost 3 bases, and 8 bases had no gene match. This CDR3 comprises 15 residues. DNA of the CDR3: TGTGCCAGCAGCTTCTCGGGACAGGAAAGGGATACGCAGTATTTT. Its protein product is CASSFSGQERDTQYF. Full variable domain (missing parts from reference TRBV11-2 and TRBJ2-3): EAGVAQSPRYKIIEKRQSVAFWCNPISGHATLYWYQQILGQGPKLLIQFQNNGVVDDSQLPKDRFSAERLKGVDSTLKIQPAKLEDSAVYLCASSFSGQERDTQYFGPGTRLTVL.

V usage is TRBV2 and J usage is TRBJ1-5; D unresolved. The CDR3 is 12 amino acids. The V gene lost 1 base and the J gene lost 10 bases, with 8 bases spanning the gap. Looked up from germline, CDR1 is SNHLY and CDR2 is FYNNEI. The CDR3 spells CASSEEGLPQHF. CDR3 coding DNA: TGTGCCAGCAGTGAAGAAGGGCTACCCCAGCATTTT. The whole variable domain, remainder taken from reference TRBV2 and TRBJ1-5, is EPEVTQTPSHQVTQMGQEVILRCVPISNHLYFYWYRQILGQKVEFLVSFYNNEISEKSEIFDDQFSVERPDGSNFTLKIRSTKLEDSAMYFCASSEEGLPQHFGDGTRLSIL.

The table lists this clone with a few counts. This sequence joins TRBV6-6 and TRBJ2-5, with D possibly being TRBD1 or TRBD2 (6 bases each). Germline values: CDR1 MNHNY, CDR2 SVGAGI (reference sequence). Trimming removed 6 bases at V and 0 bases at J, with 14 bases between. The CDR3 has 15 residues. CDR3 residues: CASRTAGGYQETQYF. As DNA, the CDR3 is TGTGCCAGCAGGACTGCCGGGGGCTACCAAGAGACCCAGTACTTC.

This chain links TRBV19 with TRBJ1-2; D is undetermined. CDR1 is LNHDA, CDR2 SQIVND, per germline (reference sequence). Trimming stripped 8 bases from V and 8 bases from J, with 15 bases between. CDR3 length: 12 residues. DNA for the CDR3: TGTGCCAGTGCCCGAGAGGTTGGCGGCTACACCTTC. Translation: CASAREVGGYTF.

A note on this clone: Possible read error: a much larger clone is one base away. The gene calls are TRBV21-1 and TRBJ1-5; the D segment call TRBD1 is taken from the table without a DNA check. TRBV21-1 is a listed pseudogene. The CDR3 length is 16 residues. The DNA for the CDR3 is TGTGCCAGCAGCGGGTGTCAGGCAGGGGACCTATTACGCCGGCATTTT. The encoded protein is CASSGCQAGDLLRRHF.

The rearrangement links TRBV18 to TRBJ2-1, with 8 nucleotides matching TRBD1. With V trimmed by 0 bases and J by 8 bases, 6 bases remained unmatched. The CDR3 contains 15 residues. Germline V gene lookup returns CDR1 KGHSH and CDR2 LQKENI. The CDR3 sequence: CASSPPGQGFHEQFF. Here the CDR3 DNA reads TGTGCCAGCTCACCACCAGGACAGGGTTTCCATGAGCAGTTCTTC.

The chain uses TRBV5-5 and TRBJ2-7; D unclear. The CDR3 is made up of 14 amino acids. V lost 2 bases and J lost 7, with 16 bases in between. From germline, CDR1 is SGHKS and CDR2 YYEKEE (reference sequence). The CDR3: CASSLSGDPWEQYF. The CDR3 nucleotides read TGTGCCAGCAGCTTAAGTGGGGATCCTTGGGAGCAGTACTTC.

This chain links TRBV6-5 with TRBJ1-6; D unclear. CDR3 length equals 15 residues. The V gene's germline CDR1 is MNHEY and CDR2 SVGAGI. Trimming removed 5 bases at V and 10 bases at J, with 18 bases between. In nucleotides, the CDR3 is TGTGCCAGCAGTCCAAGAACCCAGATTGGCTCACCCCTCCACTTT. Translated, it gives CASSPRTQIGSPLHF.